Listed below are T cell receptor beta chains from one sample, sequenced in a study of blood T cell repertoires in COVID-19. Data came from immunoSEQ multiplex PCR; TCRdb stores just in-frame clones and leaves some out. The sample has 200,000 to 250,000 clones; 70% to 90% are singletons. Specimen: peripheral blood. These receptors all stem from a woman in her seventies with COVID-19, enrolled during active disease. Both conserved end residues are part of each CDR3. Each record gives: D gene, clone size, V gene, J gene, CDR3 DNA, CDR3 protein. The D gene is left open where the match is weak. Not all rows give a size; the values are once, few, many and, for expanded clones, a class.

D: -; size: -; V: TRBV2; J: TRBJ1-5; DNA: TGTGCCAGCAGTGAAAGCCCGGTCGATCAGCCCCAGCATTTT; CDR3: CASSESPVDQPQHF
D: TRBD1; size: -; V: TRBV12-3/TRBV12-4; J: TRBJ1-2; DNA: TGTGCCAGCAGTCAGGACAGGGTCCATGGCTACACCTTC; CDR3: CASSQDRVHGYTF
D: -; size: -; V: TRBV7-2; J: TRBJ1-2; DNA: TGTGCCAGCAGCTCCCGTGGGGGCTTCTATGGCTACACCTTC; CDR3: CASSSRGGFYGYTF
D: -; size: -; V: TRBV11-3; J: TRBJ1-1; DNA: TGTGCCAGCAGCTTGTCCATTGGGGGGATGAGAGCTTTCTTT; CDR3: CASSLSIGGMRAFF
D: -; size: -; V: TRBV3-1/TRBV3-2; J: TRBJ2-1; DNA: TGTGCCAGCAGACAGGGCGGGAGTGGCAATGAGCAGTTCTTC; CDR3: CASRQGGSGNEQFF
D: TRBD1; size: -; V: TRBV5-1; J: TRBJ1-1; DNA: TGCGCCAGCAGCTACCTCGGACAGGGGCCTGTGAACACTGAAGCTTTCTTT; CDR3: CASSYLGQGPVNTEAFF
D: -; size: -; V: TRBV4-3; J: TRBJ2-3; DNA: TGCGCCAGCAGCCAAGACAGGGTAGATACGCAGTATTTT; CDR3: CASSQDRVDTQYF
D: TRBD1; size: -; V: TRBV9; J: TRBJ1-3; DNA: TGTGCCAGCAGCCCCGCTGGGACAGGGCTAGCTGGAAACACCATATATTTT; CDR3: CASSPAGTGLAGNTIYF
D: -; size: -; V: TRBV30; J: TRBJ1-3; DNA: TGTGCCTGGAGCATCTTTCGGGATGTCGGAAACACCATATATTTT; CDR3: CAWSIFRDVGNTIYF
D: -; size: -; V: TRBV10-2; J: TRBJ1-1; DNA: TGCGCCAGCAGCGTTGACAGGAACACTGAAGCTTTCTTT; CDR3: CASSVDRNTEAFF
D: -; size: few; V: TRBV5-1; J: TRBJ2-6; DNA: TGCGCCAGCAGCTTGAGGGGCAGAGCGTCGGGCTCTGGGGCCAACGTCCTGACTTTC; CDR3: CASSLRGRASGSGANVLTF
D: TRBD1; size: once; V: TRBV5-1; J: TRBJ2-2; DNA: TGCGCCAGCAGCCTTCAAGGGGGCTACACCGGGGAGCTGTTTTTT; CDR3: CASSLQGGYTGELFF
D: -; size: -; V: TRBV18; J: TRBJ1-1; DNA: TGTGCCAGCTCCGCCATGGTTAGCGAAAACACTGAAGCTTTCTTT; CDR3: CASSAMVSENTEAFF
D: -; size: -; V: TRBV27; J: TRBJ1-4; DNA: TGTGCCAGCAGTCTCCGGGGGTGGGGTAATGAAAAACTGTTTTTT; CDR3: CASSLRGWGNEKLFF
D: TRBD1; size: -; V: TRBV7-9; J: TRBJ2-7; DNA: TGTGCCAGCAGCTTAGCGGACAGGGGGCAGTACGAGCAGTACTTC; CDR3: CASSLADRGQYEQYF
D: TRBD1; size: -; V: TRBV7-3; J: TRBJ1-1; DNA: TGTGCCAGCAGCTTACGCCCAGGGGGCGCGCGAACTGAAGCTTTCTTT; CDR3: CASSLRPGGARTEAFF
D: -; size: once; V: TRBV30; J: TRBJ1-1; DNA: TGTGCCTGGCAGGGTTACACTGAAGCTTTCTTT; CDR3: CAWQGYTEAFF
D: -; size: -; V: TRBV10-1; J: TRBJ2-7; DNA: TGCGCCAGCCAGGGGTCGTACTTC; CDR3: CASQGSYF
D: TRBD1; size: -; V: TRBV6-6; J: TRBJ1-6; DNA: TGTGCCAGCAGTTACTCGAGGGACAGGGTCGGGTCACCCCTCCACTTT; CDR3: CASSYSRDRVGSPLHF
D: TRBD2; size: -; V: TRBV19; J: TRBJ2-4; DNA: TGTGCCAGTAGTTCCGGGAGGGTCGGCAAAAACATTCAGTACTTC; CDR3: CASSSGRVGKNIQYF
D: TRBD2; size: many; V: TRBV7-2; J: TRBJ2-7; DNA: TGTGCCAGCAGGGGGACTAGCGGGGCCTTTCAGCAGTACTTC; CDR3: CASRGTSGAFQQYF
D: -; size: -; V: TRBV7-9; J: TRBJ1-6; DNA: TGTGCCAGCAGCTTAGCAACCACGTGGGGCGGCAATTCACCCCTCCACTTT; CDR3: CASSLATTWGGNSPLHF
D: -; size: -; V: TRBV7-9; J: TRBJ1-6; DNA: TGTGCCAGCAGCCCCTATTTGCAGGGTTTGCATAATTCACCCCTCCACTTT; CDR3: CASSPYLQGLHNSPLHF
D: -; size: -; V: TRBV3-1/TRBV3-2; J: TRBJ1-5; DNA: TGTGCCAGCAGCCAAGGCCCCTTCGGGGGAATACAGCCCCAGCATTTT; CDR3: CASSQGPFGGIQPQHF
D: -; size: -; V: TRBV25-1; J: TRBJ1-1; DNA: TGTGCCAGCAGCCAAAGTAGCCTTCAGCTTGAAGCTTTCTTT; CDR3: CASSQSSLQLEAFF
D: -; size: -; V: TRBV15; J: TRBJ2-7; DNA: TGTGCCACCAGCAGAGGATCAGATTTTTACGAGCAGTACTTC; CDR3: CATSRGSDFYEQYF
D: TRBD1; size: once; V: TRBV9; J: TRBJ2-4; DNA: TGTGCCAGCAGCGGAACCGACAGGGGGTGGGCCAAAAACATTCAGTACTTC; CDR3: CASSGTDRGWAKNIQYF
D: -; size: -; V: TRBV19; J: TRBJ2-5; DNA: TGTGCCAGTAGTTTCCACACCCAAGAGACCCAGTACTTC; CDR3: CASSFHTQETQYF
D: -; size: -; V: TRBV7-2; J: TRBJ1-2; DNA: TGTGCCAGCAGCTTAGTTCGAGGCGGCTACACCTTC; CDR3: CASSLVRGGYTF
D: -; size: -; V: TRBV9; J: TRBJ2-3; DNA: TGTGCCAGCAGCGCCCGGACCGTTATAGGGGCAGATACGCAGTATTTT; CDR3: CASSARTVIGADTQYF
D: TRBD1; size: -; V: TRBV12-3/TRBV12-4; J: TRBJ1-2; DNA: TGTGCCAGCAGTTCCCGGACAGGGGACGGCTACACCTTC; CDR3: CASSSRTGDGYTF
D: -; size: -; V: TRBV10-3; J: TRBJ1-2; DNA: TGTGCCATCAGTCCGATGACGGGGAATTTGGGCTACACCTTC; CDR3: CAISPMTGNLGYTF
D: -; size: -; V: TRBV12-3/TRBV12-4; J: TRBJ1-1; DNA: TGTGCCAGCACGGTGACAGCTGCCACTGAAGCTTTCTTT; CDR3: CASTVTAATEAFF
D: TRBD1; size: -; V: TRBV2; J: TRBJ1-2; DNA: TGTGCCAGCAGTCGGACAGGGGATAGGGGCTATGGCTACACCTTC; CDR3: CASSRTGDRGYGYTF
D: TRBD1; size: -; V: TRBV27; J: TRBJ2-2; DNA: TGTGCCAGCAGTTTATCGGTACAGGGGGAATCCGGGGAGCTGTTTTTT; CDR3: CASSLSVQGESGELFF
D: -; size: -; V: TRBV30; J: TRBJ2-1; DNA: TGTGCCTGGACAGGGTCGTACTACAATGAGCAGTTCTTC; CDR3: CAWTGSYYNEQFF
D: TRBD1; size: once; V: TRBV6-6; J: TRBJ1-3; DNA: TGTGCCAGCAGTCCGACGACAGGGGCTGGAAACACCATATATTTT; CDR3: CASSPTTGAGNTIYF
D: TRBD2; size: -; V: TRBV5-6; J: TRBJ2-7; DNA: TGTGCCAGCAGCTTCCGGGGACTAGCCCTCCACTACGAGCAGTACTTC; CDR3: CASSFRGLALHYEQYF
D: TRBD1; size: -; V: TRBV5-4; J: TRBJ1-5; DNA: TGTGCCAGCAGCTTGGACAGGGGGCAGGGGCAGCCCCAGCATTTT; CDR3: CASSLDRGQGQPQHF
D: TRBD1; size: -; V: TRBV4-3; J: TRBJ1-2; DNA: TGCGCCAGCAGCCAAAAGGGACAGGGGATTCGTGGCTACACCTTC; CDR3: CASSQKGQGIRGYTF
D: TRBD1; size: -; V: TRBV13; J: TRBJ1-1; DNA: TGTGCCAGCAGCGGAAGGGACAGGGGCACTGAAGCTTTCTTT; CDR3: CASSGRDRGTEAFF
D: -; size: -; V: TRBV14; J: TRBJ1-1; DNA: TGTGCCAGCAGCCGTATCTGGGAGGGCCTGCTTTCGAACACTGAAGCTTTCTTT; CDR3: CASSRIWEGLLSNTEAFF
D: -; size: -; V: TRBV9; J: TRBJ1-2; DNA: TGTGCCAGCAGCGAGAGGGATAGACTAAATGGCTACACCTTC; CDR3: CASSERDRLNGYTF